The 28 T cell receptor beta chains given below trace back to one sample, sequenced in a study of PD-1 blockade in classical Hodgkin lymphoma. The assay was immunoSEQ multiplex PCR, and TCRdb's table has in-frame clones only and misses some. The table includes 72,000 or so clones, 93% detected once. Exposure to brentuximab vedotin varied, and each patient had relapsed following autologous stem cell transplantation. The specimen comprised peripheral blood mononuclear cells (PBMCs), sampled at baseline. The receptors derive from a human donor with classical Hodgkin lymphoma.

This sequence joins TRBV4-2 and TRBJ2-7, with D unclear. The germline CDR1 and CDR2 sequences are LGHNA and YNFKEQ. The CDR3 length is 13 residues. The germline V and J ends were trimmed by 0 bases and 3 bases, with 6 bases remaining between them. CDR3 bases: TGTGCCAGCAGCCAAGAGAACAGCTACGAGCAGTACTTC. Amino acids: CASSQENSYEQYF.

This sequence joins TRBV4-2 and TRBJ2-3; 10 nucleotides align to TRBD2. Germline lookup yields CDR1 LGHNA and CDR2 YNFKEQ. V lost 2 bases to trimming and J lost 0 bases; unmatched junction nucleotides: 8. This CDR3 has 18 residues. The CDR3 DNA follows: TGTGCCAGCAGCCAACGGCCTAGCGGGGGAGTCAGCACAGATACGCAGTATTTT. Its protein product is CASSQRPSGGVSTDTQYF.

The rearrangement joins TRBV14 to TRBJ1-3; 8 bases line up with TRBD1. Germline CDR1 SGHDN, CDR2 FVKESK. Unmatched junction bases numbered 9, after V lost 1 base and J lost 4 bases. CDR3 length: 17 amino acids. CDR3 DNA: TGTGCCAGCAGCCAAGTAAGAATCGACAGGGGAGGAAACACCATATATTTT. It yields the protein CASSQVRIDRGGNTIYF.

V is TRBV4-1 and J is TRBJ2-1; D possibly corresponds to TRBD1 (5 bases). This CDR3 has 15 residues. The germline gives CDR1 MGHRA, CDR2 YSYEKL. Between the trimmed V and J ends, which lost 0 bases and 7 bases, there was a span of 13 bases. The CDR3 spells CASSQDGATGNEQFF. The CDR3 region has the DNA TGCGCCAGCAGCCAAGATGGGGCCACTGGAAATGAGCAGTTCTTC.

The chain is built from TRBV28 and TRBJ2-1; 7 positions match TRBD2. Germline assignment: CDR1 MDHEN and CDR2 SYDVKM. With 8 bases clipped from V and 6 bases from J, the junction kept 16 bases outside the gene matches. The CDR3 spans 16 residues. Here the CDR3 reads CASGTLAGAVGNEQFF. CDR3 nucleotide sequence: TGTGCCAGCGGGACGCTCGCGGGAGCGGTAGGCAATGAGCAGTTCTTC.

The chain recombines TRBV19 with TRBJ2-7, with D perhaps matching TRBD2 (6 bases). This CDR3 contains 12 residues. Germline V gene sequence: CDR1 LNHDA, CDR2 SQIVND (reference sequence). V was trimmed by 3 bases and J by 4 bases, leaving 7 bases between them. In DNA, the CDR3 is TGTGCCAGTAGTATGGGGGGATACGAGCAGTACTTC. Its protein product is CASSMGGYEQYF.

The V gene is TRBV14, the J gene TRBJ2-5, with a weak D call TRBD1 (5 bases). Between the trimmed V and J ends, which lost 0 bases and 5 bases, there was a span of 13 bases. Germline V CDR1 and CDR2: SGHDN, FVKESK. The CDR3 totals 15 residues. As DNA, the CDR3 is TGTGCCAGCAGCCAAGATCGGGCAGGGCTGGAGACCCAGTACTTC. Translated, it gives CASSQDRAGLETQYF. Complete variable domain (other parts from reference TRBV14 and TRBJ2-5): EAGVTQFPSHSVIEKGQTVTLRCDPISGHDNLYWYRRVMGKEIKFLLHFVKESKQDESGMPNNRFLAERTGGTYSTLKVQPAELEDSGVYFCASSQDRAGLETQYFGPGTRLLVL.

V is TRBV29-1 and J is TRBJ2-1, with D perhaps assigned TRBD1 or TRBD2 (6 bases each). The CDR3 is 14 residues long. V was trimmed by 5 bases and J by 5 bases, leaving 16 bases between them. Per the germline V gene, CDR1 is SQVTM and CDR2 is ANQGSEA. CDR3 region: CSVQGQGGNNEQFF. The CDR3, as DNA: TGCAGCGTTCAGGGGCAGGGAGGTAACAATGAGCAGTTCTTC.

Concerning this clone: Other DNA variants within this sample encode the same CDR3. This rearrangement joins TRBV19 to TRBJ1-2; 7 bases are a match to TRBD1. Germline CDR1 reads LNHDA; CDR2 reads SQIVND (reference sequence). The V gene end was trimmed by 6 bases and the J gene end by 0 bases; junction bases not matched to a gene: 4. The CDR3 is 14 residues long. This CDR3 reads CASSRDSANYGYTF. CDR3 nucleotide sequence: TGTGCCAGTAGCCGGGACAGCGCTAACTATGGCTACACCTTC.

The chain uses TRBV5-1 and TRBJ2-3; 8 bases fit TRBD2. This CDR3 region has 17 residues. Germline V gene sequence: CDR1 SGHRS, CDR2 YFSETQ. Unmatched junction bases numbered 12, after V lost 6 bases and J lost 0 bases. CDR3 loop: CASTDGAGGSSTDTQYF. CDR3 sequence (DNA): TGCGCCAGCACTGACGGGGCGGGAGGAAGTAGCACAGATACGCAGTATTTT.

This sequence joins TRBV6-1 and TRBJ1-1; 8 bases map to TRBD1. The CDR3 consists of 15 residues. Germline V gene data show CDR1 as MNHNS and CDR2 as SASEGT. V was pared by 6 bases and J by 5 bases, with 11 bases of the junction left unmatched. CDR3 nucleotides: TGTGCCAGCAGCGGCACCTCAGGGGGCGAAACTGAAGCTTTCTTT. Amino acids: CASSGTSGGETEAFF.

J is TRBJ1-1 and V is TRBV27; TRBD1 might be the D (5 bases). CDR1 is MNHEY, CDR2 SMNVEV, per germline (reference sequence). The CDR3 sequence is 13 residues long. With 5 bases removed from V and 8 bases from J, the gap between germline ends came to 15 bases. The CDR3 bases are TGTGCCAGCAGTCCGGGACTTACCCCGGAAGCTTTCTTT. It codes for CASSPGLTPEAFF.

This clone was seen just once. This chain joins TRBV19 and TRBJ1-2; D is ambiguous. The V end was cut by 6 bases, the J end by 0 bases, with 11 bases between. Per germline, CDR1 LNHDA and CDR2 SQIVND (reference sequence). The CDR3 runs 14 residues. CDR3 amino acids: CASSSSLPNYGYTF. CDR3 DNA sequence: TGTGCCAGTAGCTCGAGTCTCCCTAACTATGGCTACACCTTC.

This clone was observed a single time. The genes are TRBV5-4 and TRBJ1-1, with D tentatively TRBD1 (6 bases). The germline gives CDR1 SGHNT, CDR2 YYREEE (reference sequence). The CDR3 sequence is 14 residues long. Trimming cost V 2 bases and J 5 bases, with 13 bases left between them. CDR3 coding DNA: TGTGCCAGCAGCTTCTGGGGGCTTGGTACTGAAGCTTTCTTT. Amino acid sequence: CASSFWGLGTEAFF.

The CDR3 spells CASSETGVGQPQHF. CDR3 coding DNA: TGTGCCAGCAGTGAGACGGGGGTGGGACAGCCCCAGCATTTT. The chain uses TRBV6-1 and TRBJ1-5, with D possibly TRBD1 on 5 matching bases. CDR3 length equals 14 residues. Germline V gene data show CDR1 as MNHNS and CDR2 as SASEGT. The V and J ends lost 3 bases and 7 bases respectively, with 13 bases between them.

V usage is TRBV5-8 and J usage is TRBJ2-7; possibly TRBD2 for D (5 bases). Germline CDR1 SGHTS, CDR2 YDEGEE. The CDR3 is 15 residues long. With 2 bases removed from V and 2 bases from J, the gap between germline ends came to 14 bases. CDR3 in amino acids: CASSFRADSAYEQYF. CDR3 bases: TGTGCCAGCAGCTTCCGAGCGGATTCAGCCTACGAGCAGTACTTC.

The V and J genes are TRBV5-1 and TRBJ1-1; unclear D gene. The CDR3 contains 14 residues. V lost 0 bases and J lost 0, with 6 bases in between. Germline V gives CDR1 SGHRS, CDR2 YFSETQ. Here the CDR3 DNA reads TGCGCCAGCAGCTTGGGGACTTTGAACACTGAAGCTTTCTTT. It is translated as CASSLGTLNTEAFF.

J is TRBJ2-1 and V is TRBV7-6; the D gene is possibly TRBD2 (5 bases). Between the trimmed V and J ends, which lost 5 bases and 5 bases, there was a span of 16 bases. Germline loops: CDR1 SGHVS, CDR2 FNYEAQ. The CDR3 has 15 residues. This chain's CDR3 is CASSTSSNPNNEQFF. For the CDR3, the DNA is TGTGCCAGCAGCACCTCTAGCAATCCCAACAATGAGCAGTTCTTC.

This rearrangement joins TRBV21-1 to TRBJ1-2; no DNA check was done on the table's D call, TRBD1. TRBV21-1 is an annotated pseudogene. This CDR3 comprises 19 residues. DNA of the CDR3: TGTGCCAGCAGCAAAGGCCCTGCCCCTTACAGGGGGGCTAACTATGGCTACACCTTC. Encoded protein: CASSKGPAPYRGANYGYTF.

The chain uses TRBV2 and TRBJ2-7; TRBD2 aligns across 8 bases. The CDR3 length is 14 residues. The ends lost 7 bases at V and 7 bases at J; junction bases unmatched: 12. CDR1 and CDR2 (germline): SNHLY, FYNNEI. The CDR3 DNA sequence: TGTGCCAGCATCGCCGGGGGGGGACTTCTGGAGCAGTACTTC. Amino acids: CASIAGGGLLEQYF.

The chain links TRBV6-1 to TRBJ2-5; the match to TRBD1 covers 7 bases. Looked up from germline, CDR1 is MNHNS and CDR2 is SASEGT. The CDR3 contains 15 residues. V lost 6 bases to trimming and J lost 5 bases; unmatched junction nucleotides: 12. The CDR3 DNA follows: TGTGCCAGCAGCTACCGGACAGGCCCAGCGGAGACCCAGTACTTC. Protein sequence: CASSYRTGPAETQYF.

CDR3 sequence: CASSGGQGGKETQYF. CDR3 in DNA: TGTGCCAGCAGCGGCGGACAGGGCGGGAAAGAGACCCAGTACTTC. The V and J genes are TRBV9 and TRBJ2-5, with 8 bases aligning to TRBD1. The CDR3 totals 15 residues. V was clipped by 3 bases and J by 3 bases; unmatched bases: 7. Germline CDR1 SGDLS, CDR2 YYNGEE.

Here the CDR3 reads CSVEVTGVNRNTQYF. DNA for the CDR3: TGCAGCGTTGAAGTCACGGGAGTGAATAGAAATACGCAGTATTTT. The V gene is TRBV29-1, the J gene TRBJ2-3; D may be TRBD2 (6 bases). Per the germline V gene, CDR1 is SQVTM and CDR2 is ANQGSEA. The CDR3 is 15 residues long. Trimming pared 1 base from V and 7 bases from J, leaving 18 bases between.

The chain carries TRBV30 and TRBJ1-1; D might be TRBD1 (5 bases). This CDR3 has 15 amino acids. CDR1 and CDR2 (germline): GTSNPN, SVGIG (reference sequence). V lost 1 base, J lost 1 base, and 13 bases lay in between. Here the CDR3 reads CAWSGQGIKNTEAFF. The CDR3, as DNA: TGTGCCTGGAGTGGGCAGGGCATCAAGAACACTGAAGCTTTCTTT. Using reference TRBV30 and TRBJ1-1 for the parts outside the CDR3, the full variable domain is SQTIHQWPATLVQPVGSPLSLECTVEGTSNPNLYWYRQAAGRGLQLLFYSVGIGQISSEVPQNLSASRPQDRQFILSSKKLLLSDSGFYLCAWSGQGIKNTEAFFGQGTRLTVV.

The V gene is TRBV11-2, the J gene TRBJ2-1, with D perhaps matching TRBD1 or TRBD2 (5 bases each). Germline V gives CDR1 SGHAT, CDR2 FQNNGV. V was cut by 5 bases and J by 5 bases, with 10 bases left in between. This CDR3 region has 13 residues. The CDR3 loop reads CASSGGGNNEQFF. In DNA, the CDR3 is TGTGCCAGCAGCGGGGGTGGGAACAATGAGCAGTTCTTC.

This clone turned up a few times. The chain couples TRBV12-5 to TRBJ1-5; no definite D call. This CDR3 comprises 11 residues. Germline V gene sequence: CDR1 LGHNT, CDR2 FRNRAP. V gave up 4 bases and J gave up 6 bases, with 4 bases separating them. The CDR3 bases are TGTGCTAGTGGTTCCATTCAGCCCCAGCATTTT. As protein: CASGSIQPQHF.

CDR3 loop: CASSLPGVGIQYF. CDR3 sequence (DNA): TGTGCCAGCAGTTTACCCGGCGTCGGGATTCAGTACTTC. The V and J genes are TRBV27 and TRBJ2-4, with no clear D. V lost 2 bases to trimming and J lost 10 bases, with 12 bases between them. The germline V gene has CDR1 MNHEY and CDR2 SMNVEV (reference sequence). CDR3 size: 13 residues.

The chain has TRBV19 and TRBJ1-1; D is undetermined. Trimming cost V 3 bases and J 3 bases, with 20 bases left between them. There are 17 residues in the CDR3. In germline, CDR1 is LNHDA, CDR2 SQIVND (reference sequence). The CDR3 region is CASSIYGRSFTDTEAFF. CDR3 coding DNA: TGTGCCAGTAGTATTTACGGAAGATCATTCACGGACACTGAAGCTTTCTTT. Filled out from reference TRBV19 and TRBJ1-1, the complete variable domain reads DGGITQSPKYLFRKEGQNVTLSCEQNLNHDAMYWYRQDPGQGLRLIYYSQIVNDFQKGDIAEGYSVSREKKESFPLTVTSAQKNPTAFYLCASSIYGRSFTDTEAFFGQGTRLTVV.